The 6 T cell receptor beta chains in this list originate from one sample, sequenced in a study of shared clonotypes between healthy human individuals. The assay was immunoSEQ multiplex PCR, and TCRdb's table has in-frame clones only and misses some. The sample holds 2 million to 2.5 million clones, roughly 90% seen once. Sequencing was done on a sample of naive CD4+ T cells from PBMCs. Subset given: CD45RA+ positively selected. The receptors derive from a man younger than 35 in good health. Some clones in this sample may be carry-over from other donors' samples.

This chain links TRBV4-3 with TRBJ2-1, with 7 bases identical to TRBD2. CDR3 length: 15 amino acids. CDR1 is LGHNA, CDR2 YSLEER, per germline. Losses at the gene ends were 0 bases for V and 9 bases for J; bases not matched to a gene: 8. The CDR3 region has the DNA TGCGCCAGCAGCCAAGATGTGGGGAGGGCAGGTGAGCAGTTCTTC. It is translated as CASSQDVGRAGEQFF.

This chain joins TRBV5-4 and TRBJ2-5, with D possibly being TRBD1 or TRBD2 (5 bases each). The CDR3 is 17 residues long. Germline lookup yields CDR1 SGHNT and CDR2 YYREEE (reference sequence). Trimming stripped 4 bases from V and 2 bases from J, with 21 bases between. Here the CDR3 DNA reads TGTGCCAGCAGCCCGAACCCCGGGACGGGAACGCAAGAGACCCAGTACTTC. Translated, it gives CASSPNPGTGTQETQYF.

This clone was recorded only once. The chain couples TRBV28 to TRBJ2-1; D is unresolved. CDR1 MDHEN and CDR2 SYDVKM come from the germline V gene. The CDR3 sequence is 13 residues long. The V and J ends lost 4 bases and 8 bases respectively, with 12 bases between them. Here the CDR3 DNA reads TGTGCCAGCAGTTCCCCCCCGGTGGATGAGCAGTTCTTC. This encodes CASSSPPVDEQFF. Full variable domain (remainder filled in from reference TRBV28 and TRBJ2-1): DVKVTQSSRYLVKRTGEKVFLECVQDMDHENMFWYRQDPGLGLRLIYFSYDVKMKEKGDIPEGYSVSREKKERFSLILESASTNQTSMYLCASSSPPVDEQFFGPGTRLTVL.

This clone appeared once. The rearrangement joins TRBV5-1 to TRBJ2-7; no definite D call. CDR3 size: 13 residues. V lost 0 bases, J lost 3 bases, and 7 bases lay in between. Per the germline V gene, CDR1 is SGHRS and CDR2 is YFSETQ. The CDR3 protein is CASSLGLYYEQYF. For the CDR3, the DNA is TGCGCCAGCAGCTTGGGACTCTACTACGAGCAGTACTTC.

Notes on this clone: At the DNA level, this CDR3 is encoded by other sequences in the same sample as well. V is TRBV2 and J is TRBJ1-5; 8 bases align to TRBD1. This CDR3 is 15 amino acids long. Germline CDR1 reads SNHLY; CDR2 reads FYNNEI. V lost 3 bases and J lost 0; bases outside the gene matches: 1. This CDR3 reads CASSDRGLSNQPQHF. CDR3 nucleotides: TGTGCCAGCAGTGACAGGGGGCTTAGCAATCAGCCCCAGCATTTT.

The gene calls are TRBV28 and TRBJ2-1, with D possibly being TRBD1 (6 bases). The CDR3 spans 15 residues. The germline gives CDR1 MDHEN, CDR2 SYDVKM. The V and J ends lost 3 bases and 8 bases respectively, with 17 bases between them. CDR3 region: CASSFQGRESDEQFF. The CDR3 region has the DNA TGTGCCAGCAGTTTTCAGGGGCGCGAATCGGATGAGCAGTTCTTC.